This TCR beta chain was retrieved from a study of B cell selection in AIRE deficiency (dated by TCRdb to the late 2010s). Broadly, across the study: TCRbeta repertoires of sorted blood CD4+ conventional T cells and regulatory T cells were compared between AIRE-deficient patients and healthy controls. The TCR-sequenced cohort comprised roughly five AIRE-deficient APECED patients and roughly five healthy control donors.

About this clone: Its antigen has not been determined. It has no much larger one-base neighbor in the sample; base qualities were not kept.

Conventional CD4 T cells were sorted as cells that were CD4+CD127+. The healthy donors who provided the control samples were not related to the patients. A FACSAria flow cytometer was used to sort the Tconv and Treg cells intended for TCRbeta sequencing. The sorted cells were collected in 5-ml round-bottom polystyrene tubes, and the dry cell pellets were frozen at -80 degrees C prior to sequencing. The immunoSEQ platform was used to sequence the TCRbeta chain. The paper's processing steps were these. Roughly 1x10^5 distinct in-frame TCRbeta sequences from patients and just over 1.3x10^5 from healthy donors were obtained from pooled conventional T cell repertoires. Public Treg TCRbeta sequences were defined as those shared by two or more individuals and were then searched for in Tconv repertoires. To test for differences between groups, Mann-Whitney U tests with Bonferroni-Dunn correction were run in GraphPad Prism 7.03. TCRdb took this table from immuneACCESS and kept in-frame rearrangements with V and J called. Such tables lack part of the clones; where checked against another copy, unresolved V genes explain under half of the gap, and the rest is unexplained. That table gives V, J and clone size, and the DNA gave D and trimming. The sample table shows some 25,000 clones, and about 96% are seen once. Of the sample, around 0.22% is held by the ten largest clones.

The CDR3 starts with the cysteine, ends with the phenylalanine, and has 13 residues. Only the CDR3 portion is preserved as DNA: 39 bases, with reading frame beginning at the first base. The germline V gene yields SNHLY for CDR1 and FYNNEI for CDR2. V is cut back by 8 bases and J by 0 bases, with 3 bases in the junction unmatched. General study outcomes and caveats: About 33% of Treg TCRbeta sequences shared among healthy donors appeared in patient Tconv cells, suggesting diversion of Treg-biased clones into the Tconv compartment. In AIRE-deficient patients, Tconv and Treg cells had TCRBV gene usage, CDR3 length and TCR diversity comparable to those in healthy donors. Among around 3,500 shared Treg TCRbeta sequences, under 35% were found to be shared only among healthy donors and roughly 8.7% only among patients, suggesting that Treg selection is less efficient in the absence of AIRE. Sequencing covered only TCRbeta chains, and 35% to 45% of shared healthy-donor Treg sequences were also present in healthy Tconv, possibly due to differing TCRalpha chains. CDR3s were shorter in shared Treg sequences, reflecting a bias toward rearrangements that have few non-templated nucleotide insertions.

Recombination linked TRBV2 to TRBJ2-7; TRBD1 agrees with 8 junctional bases. This sequence originates from a human donor in good health. Sequencing used CD4+CD127+ conventional T cells sorted from PBMCs. CDR3 protein: CASGTGVSYEQYF. The DNA sequence is given as TGTGCCAGCGGGACAGGAGTCTCCTACGAGCAGTACTTC.